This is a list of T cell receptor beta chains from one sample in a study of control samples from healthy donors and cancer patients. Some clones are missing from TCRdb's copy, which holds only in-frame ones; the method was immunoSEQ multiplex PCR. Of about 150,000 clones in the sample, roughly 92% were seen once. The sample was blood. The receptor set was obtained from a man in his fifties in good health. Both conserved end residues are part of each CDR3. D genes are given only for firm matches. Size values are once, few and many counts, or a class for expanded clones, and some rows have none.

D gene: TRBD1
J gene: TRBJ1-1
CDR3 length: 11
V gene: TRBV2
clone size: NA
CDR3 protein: CASSADRGAFF
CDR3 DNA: TGTGCCAGCAGTGCGGACAGGGGAGCTTTCTTT

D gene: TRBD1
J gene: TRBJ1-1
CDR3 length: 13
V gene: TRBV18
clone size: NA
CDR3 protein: CASSGDRNTEAFF
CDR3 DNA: TGTGCCAGCTCAGGGGACAGGAACACTGAAGCTTTCTTT

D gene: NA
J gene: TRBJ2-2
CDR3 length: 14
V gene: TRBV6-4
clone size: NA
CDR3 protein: CASSANSYTGELFF
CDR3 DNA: TGTGCCAGCAGTGCAAACAGTTACACCGGGGAGCTGTTTTTT

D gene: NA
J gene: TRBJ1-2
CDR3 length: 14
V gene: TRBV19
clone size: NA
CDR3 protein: CATNRRSNNYGYTF
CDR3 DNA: TGTGCCACCAACAGGAGGAGCAATAACTATGGCTACACCTTC

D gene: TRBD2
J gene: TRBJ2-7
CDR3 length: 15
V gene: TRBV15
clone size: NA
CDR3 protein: CATSSGLAGAYEQYF
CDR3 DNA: TGTGCCACCAGCAGCGGACTAGCGGGAGCCTACGAGCAGTACTTC

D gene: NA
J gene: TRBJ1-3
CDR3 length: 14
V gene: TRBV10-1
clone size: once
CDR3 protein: CASSEKGSGNTIYF
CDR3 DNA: TGCGCCAGCAGTGAAAAGGGATCGGGAAACACCATATATTTT

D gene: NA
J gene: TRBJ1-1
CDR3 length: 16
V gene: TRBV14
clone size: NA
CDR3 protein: CASTASRGGRYTEAFF
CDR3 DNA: TGTGCCAGCACAGCTTCTAGGGGCGGGCGGTACACTGAAGCTTTCTTT

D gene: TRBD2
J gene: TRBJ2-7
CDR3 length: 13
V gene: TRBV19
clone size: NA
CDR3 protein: CATATSGVYEQYF
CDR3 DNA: TGTGCCACCGCGACTAGCGGGGTCTACGAGCAGTACTTC

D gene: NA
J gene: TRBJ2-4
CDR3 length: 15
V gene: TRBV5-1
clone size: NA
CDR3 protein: CASSLGGQAKNIQYF
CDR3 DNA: TGCGCCAGCAGCTTGGGAGGGCAAGCCAAAAACATTCAGTACTTC

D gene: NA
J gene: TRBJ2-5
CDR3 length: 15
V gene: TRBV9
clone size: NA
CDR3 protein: CASSVNPGAQETQYF
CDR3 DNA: TGTGCCAGCAGCGTAAATCCGGGAGCACAAGAGACCCAGTACTTC

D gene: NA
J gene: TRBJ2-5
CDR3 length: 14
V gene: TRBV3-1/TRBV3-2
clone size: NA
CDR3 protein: CASSHRGNVETQYF
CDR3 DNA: TGTGCCAGCAGCCACAGAGGGAACGTAGAGACCCAGTACTTC

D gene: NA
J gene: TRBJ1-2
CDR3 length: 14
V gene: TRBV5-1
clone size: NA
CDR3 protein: CASSRDLANYGYTF
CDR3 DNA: TGCGCCAGCAGCCGGGACCTAGCTAACTATGGCTACACCTTC

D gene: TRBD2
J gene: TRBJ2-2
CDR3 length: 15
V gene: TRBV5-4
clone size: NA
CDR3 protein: CASSLVRGRAGELFF
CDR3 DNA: TGTGCCAGCAGCTTGGTGCGGGGGAGGGCCGGGGAGCTGTTTTTT

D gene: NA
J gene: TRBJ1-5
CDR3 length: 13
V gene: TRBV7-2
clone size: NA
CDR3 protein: CASSRGGGQPQHF
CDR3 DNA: TGTGCCAGCAGCCGGGGGGGAGGGCAGCCCCAGCATTTT

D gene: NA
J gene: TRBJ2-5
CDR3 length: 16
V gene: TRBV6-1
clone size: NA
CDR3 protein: CASSAGLVGGGETQYF
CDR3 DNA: TGTGCCAGCAGTGCCGGCCTCGTCGGGGGCGGAGAGACCCAGTACTTC

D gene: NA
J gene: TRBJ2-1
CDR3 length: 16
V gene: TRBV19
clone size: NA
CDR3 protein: CASSIGGTTSYNEQFF
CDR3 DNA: TGTGCCAGTAGTATAGGAGGGACGACCTCCTACAATGAGCAGTTCTTC

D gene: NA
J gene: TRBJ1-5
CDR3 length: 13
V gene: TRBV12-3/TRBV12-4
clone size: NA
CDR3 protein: CASSLSGDQPQHF
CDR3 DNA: TGTGCCAGCAGTTTATCCGGCGATCAGCCCCAGCATTTT

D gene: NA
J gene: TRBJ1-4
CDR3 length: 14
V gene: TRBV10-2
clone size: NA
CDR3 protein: CASSATGSDEKLFF
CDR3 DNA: TGCGCCAGCAGCGCCACAGGGTCGGATGAAAAACTGTTTTTT

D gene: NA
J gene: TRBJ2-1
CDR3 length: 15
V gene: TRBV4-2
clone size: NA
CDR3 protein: CASSPISGGYNEQFF
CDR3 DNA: TGTGCCAGCAGCCCGATTAGCGGAGGCTACAATGAGCAGTTCTTC

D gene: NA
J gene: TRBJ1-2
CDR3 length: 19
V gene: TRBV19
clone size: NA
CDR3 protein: CASSILPNRAPSINYGYTF
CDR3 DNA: TGTGCCAGTAGTATCTTGCCAAACAGGGCTCCGTCGATTAACTATGGCTACACCTTC

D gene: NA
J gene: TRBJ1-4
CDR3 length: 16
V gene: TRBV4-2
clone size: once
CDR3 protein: CASSQVGLQGNEGLFF
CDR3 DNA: TGTGCCAGCAGCCAAGTGGGGTTACAGGGCAATGAAGGACTGTTTTTT

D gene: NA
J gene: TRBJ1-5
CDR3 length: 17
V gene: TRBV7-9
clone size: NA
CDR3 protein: CASSREMGHQTGQPQHF
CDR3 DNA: TGTGCCAGCAGCCGTGAAATGGGACACCAAACGGGGCAGCCCCAGCATTTT

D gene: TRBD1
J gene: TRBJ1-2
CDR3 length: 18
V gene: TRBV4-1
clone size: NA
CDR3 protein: CASSQAYTRVGGRGGYTF
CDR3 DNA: TGCGCCAGCAGCCAAGCTTACACCAGGGTAGGGGGCCGAGGGGGCTACACCTTC

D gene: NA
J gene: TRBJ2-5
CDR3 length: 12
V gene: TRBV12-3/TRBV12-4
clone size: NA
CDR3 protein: CASSFPRRDQYF
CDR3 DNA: TGTGCCAGCAGTTTCCCCAGACGGGACCAGTACTTC

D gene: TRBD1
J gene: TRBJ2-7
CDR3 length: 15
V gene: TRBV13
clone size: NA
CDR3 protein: CASSPGTGGGYEQYF
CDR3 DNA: TGTGCCAGCAGCCCCGGGACAGGGGGTGGATACGAGCAGTACTTC

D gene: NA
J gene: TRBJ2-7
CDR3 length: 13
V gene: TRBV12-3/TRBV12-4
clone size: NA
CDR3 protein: CASSPQDNYEQYF
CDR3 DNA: TGTGCCAGCAGTCCACAAGACAACTACGAGCAGTACTTC

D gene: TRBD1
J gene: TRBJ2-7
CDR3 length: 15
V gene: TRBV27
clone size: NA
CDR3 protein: CASSGQGAVSYEQYF
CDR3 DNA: TGTGCCAGCAGTGGCCAGGGGGCGGTCTCCTACGAGCAGTACTTC

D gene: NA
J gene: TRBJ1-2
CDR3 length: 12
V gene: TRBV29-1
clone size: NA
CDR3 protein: CSAPTGAYGYTF
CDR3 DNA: TGCAGCGCCCCGACAGGCGCTTATGGCTACACCTTC

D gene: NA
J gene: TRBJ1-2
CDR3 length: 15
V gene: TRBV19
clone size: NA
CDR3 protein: CASLASGRTYYGYTF
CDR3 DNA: TGTGCCAGTTTAGCGTCTGGGCGGACATACTATGGCTACACCTTC

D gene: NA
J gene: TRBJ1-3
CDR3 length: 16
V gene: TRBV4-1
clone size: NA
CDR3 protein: CASSQGASAGGNTIYF
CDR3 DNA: TGCGCCAGCAGCCAAGGTGCCTCGGCGGGAGGAAACACCATATATTTT

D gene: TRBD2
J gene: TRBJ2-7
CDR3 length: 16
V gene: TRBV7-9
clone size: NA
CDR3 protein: CASRPWGSGSGVEQYF
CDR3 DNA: TGTGCCAGCAGACCCTGGGGTAGCGGGAGTGGAGTCGAGCAGTACTTC

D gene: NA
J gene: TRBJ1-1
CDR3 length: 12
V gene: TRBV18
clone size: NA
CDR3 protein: CASSPAGREAFF
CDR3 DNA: TGTGCCAGCTCACCAGCTGGTAGGGAAGCTTTCTTT

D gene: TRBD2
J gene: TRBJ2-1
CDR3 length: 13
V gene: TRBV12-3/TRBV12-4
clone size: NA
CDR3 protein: CASSLLAGIEQFF
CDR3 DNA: TGTGCCAGCAGTTTACTAGCGGGAATTGAGCAGTTCTTC